The present TCR beta chain was sequenced within a study of metastatic and nonmetastatic thyroid tumors. Study-level background: Blood and tumor or nodule tissue repertoires from malignant and benign thyroid patients were compared. Study-wide points: The study reportedly found significantly higher TCR beta diversity in malignant thyroid tumors than benign nodules, in blood and tumor.

Worth noting for this clone: Its antigen is as yet unknown.

V dropped 5 bases and J dropped 1 base, with 8 bases sitting between them. Germline V gene data show CDR1 as SGHTA and CDR2 as FQGTGA. CDR3 length equals 13 residues. Patients were all untreated before their thyroid surgery. Original handling: A papillary thyroid cancer distant-metastasis classifier was built from CDR3 differences across clinicopathological groups. With MiXCR, TCRdb reprocessed the PCR reads. These V and J calls derive from TCRdb rather than the authors' analysis. There are approximately 28,000 clones in the sample; roughly 15% occur only once, and about a sixth lies in the top ten. This receptor was taken from a male donor with papillary thyroid cancer or a benign thyroid nodule (not recorded which). Some clones in this sample may be carry-over from other donors' samples. The genes are TRBV7-3 and TRBJ1-1; tentative D call: TRBD1 (6 bases). The sample consisted of blood. Written as DNA, the CDR3 is TGTGCCAGCAGCCCGACAGGGAACACTGAAGCTTTCTTT. It translates to CASSPTGNTEAFF.